This T cell receptor (beta chain) was captured in a study of chemoradiotherapy in HPV16-positive cancers. From germline, CDR1 is SGDLS and CDR2 YYNGEE. V lost 2 bases, J lost 6 bases, and 21 bases lay in between. This CDR3 comprises 16 residues. Profiling relied on immunoSEQ multiplex PCR, and the TCRdb table lists in-frame clones only, not all of them. In the table there are about 24,000 clones, more than 85% of which are singletons. This receptor was obtained from a human donor with HPV-associated anogenital cancer. The specimen comprised blood, sampled from a patient who underwent chemoradiotherapy. The rearrangement links TRBV9 to TRBJ2-7; D may be TRBD1 (6 bases). The CDR3 here is CASSVGTGSYLGEQYF. CDR3 coding DNA: TGTGCCAGCAGCGTGGGAACAGGGTCCTACTTAGGCGAGCAGTACTTC.